A selection of T cell receptor beta chains follows, all from one sample in a study of blood T cell repertoires in COVID-19. Only in-frame clones appear in the TCRdb table, and some are missing; sequencing was by immunoSEQ multiplex PCR. Of around 100,000 clones in the sample, 80% to 90% were seen once. Material for sequencing was peripheral blood. These receptors were taken from a man aged 80 or over with COVID-19, enrolled during active disease. Both conserved end residues are part of each CDR3. The D gene is left open where the match is weak. Clone size, where shown, is once, few, many, or a class for clones that have expanded.

D gene: TRBD1; V gene: TRBV4-1; J gene: TRBJ1-3; clone size: -; CDR3 DNA: TGCCCCACCAGCCCACAGGGGGTTCGGGGTATCGTCTCTGGAAACACCATATATTTT; CDR3 protein: CPTSPQGVRGIVSGNTIYF
D gene: -; V gene: TRBV2; J gene: TRBJ2-3; clone size: -; CDR3 DNA: TGTGCCAGCAGCGACGGGATCACAGATACGCAGTATTTT; CDR3 protein: CASSDGITDTQYF
D gene: -; V gene: TRBV9; J gene: TRBJ2-5; clone size: few; CDR3 DNA: TGTGCCAGCAGCGTAGCTACGGGGGGCGCGATGGAGACCCAGTACTTC; CDR3 protein: CASSVATGGAMETQYF
D gene: TRBD1; V gene: TRBV28; J gene: TRBJ1-2; clone size: -; CDR3 DNA: TGTGCCAGCAGTCCCGGGGGGACAGGGGGCTATGGCTACACCTTC; CDR3 protein: CASSPGGTGGYGYTF
D gene: -; V gene: TRBV5-1; J gene: TRBJ1-3; clone size: once; CDR3 DNA: TGCGCCAGCAGCTTTTTTGGATCGGGGGACTCTGGAAACACCATATATTTT; CDR3 protein: CASSFFGSGDSGNTIYF
D gene: -; V gene: TRBV19; J gene: TRBJ1-2; clone size: -; CDR3 DNA: TGTGCCAGTAGGGATCGGTTGACAGTAGGCGGCTACACCTTC; CDR3 protein: CASRDRLTVGGYTF
D gene: -; V gene: TRBV4-2; J gene: TRBJ1-6; clone size: -; CDR3 DNA: TGTGCCAGCAGCCAAGATGGGGGGGCTCTCTATAATTCACCCCTCCACTTT; CDR3 protein: CASSQDGGALYNSPLHF
D gene: TRBD2; V gene: TRBV5-1; J gene: TRBJ2-1; clone size: -; CDR3 DNA: TGCGCCAGCAGCGCAGGACTAGCGGACAATGAGCAGTTCTTC; CDR3 protein: CASSAGLADNEQFF
D gene: TRBD1; V gene: TRBV19; J gene: TRBJ1-1; clone size: -; CDR3 DNA: TGTGCCAGTAGTATGGACAGGGGGCGAAAGGAAGCTTTCTTT; CDR3 protein: CASSMDRGRKEAFF
D gene: -; V gene: TRBV19; J gene: TRBJ1-5; clone size: -; CDR3 DNA: TGTGCCAGTAGTACTACAGGGCACAGAAGCGGTGATCAGCCCCAGCATTTT; CDR3 protein: CASSTTGHRSGDQPQHF
D gene: -; V gene: TRBV12-2; J gene: TRBJ1-1; clone size: many; CDR3 DNA: TGTGCAAGTCGCTTAGCGGGGCAGGGGAACTCACCCGAAGCTTTCTTT; CDR3 protein: CASRLAGQGNSPEAFF
D gene: -; V gene: TRBV30; J gene: TRBJ1-1; clone size: -; CDR3 DNA: TGTGCCTGGAGCGTGGGAAGGGGGGGTACGACTGAAGCTTTCTTT; CDR3 protein: CAWSVGRGGTTEAFF
D gene: TRBD2; V gene: TRBV30; J gene: TRBJ2-1; clone size: -; CDR3 DNA: TGTGCCTGGAGTCCCCTAAGTGGGGCTAGCGGGGGCAATGAGCAGTTCTTC; CDR3 protein: CAWSPLSGASGGNEQFF
D gene: -; V gene: TRBV6-6; J gene: TRBJ1-1; clone size: -; CDR3 DNA: TGTGCCAGCATCGTAACAGGATGGAGTGAAGCTTTCTTT; CDR3 protein: CASIVTGWSEAFF
D gene: TRBD2; V gene: TRBV7-3; J gene: TRBJ2-1; clone size: -; CDR3 DNA: TGTGCCAGCAGCTTTAGCGGGAGTTCCTACAATGAGCAGTTCTTC; CDR3 protein: CASSFSGSSYNEQFF
D gene: TRBD2; V gene: TRBV30; J gene: TRBJ2-5; clone size: once; CDR3 DNA: TGTGCCTGGACCCCCCTGGGACTAGCTTCCGAGACCCAGTACTTC; CDR3 protein: CAWTPLGLASETQYF
D gene: -; V gene: TRBV25-1; J gene: TRBJ2-1; clone size: once; CDR3 DNA: TGTGCCAGCCTGGGGGACTTTGCGAGCAATGAGCAGTTCTTC; CDR3 protein: CASLGDFASNEQFF
D gene: TRBD2; V gene: TRBV4-2; J gene: TRBJ2-3; clone size: -; CDR3 DNA: TGTGCCAGCAGCCAAGAGGTGACGGGGGGGGCCGGAGATACGCAGTATTTT; CDR3 protein: CASSQEVTGGAGDTQYF
D gene: -; V gene: TRBV2; J gene: TRBJ2-5; clone size: -; CDR3 DNA: TGTGCCAGCAGGCAGGGGCTTCGGGAGACCCAGTACTTC; CDR3 protein: CASRQGLRETQYF
D gene: -; V gene: TRBV5-4; J gene: TRBJ2-3; clone size: -; CDR3 DNA: TGTGCCAGCAGCACTAGACAGGCTAGCACAGATACGCAGTATTTT; CDR3 protein: CASSTRQASTDTQYF
D gene: -; V gene: TRBV11-2; J gene: TRBJ2-5; clone size: -; CDR3 DNA: TGTGCCAGCAGCTTAGTAGGGGTAGAGACCCAGTACTTC; CDR3 protein: CASSLVGVETQYF
D gene: -; V gene: TRBV14; J gene: TRBJ2-5; clone size: -; CDR3 DNA: TGTGCCAGCAGCCACGGAGAGACCCAGTACTTC; CDR3 protein: CASSHGETQYF
D gene: TRBD2; V gene: TRBV27; J gene: TRBJ2-7; clone size: -; CDR3 DNA: TGTGCCAGCAGTTCACGGACTAGCGGGAGTTTTGGTTACGAGCAGTACTTC; CDR3 protein: CASSSRTSGSFGYEQYF
D gene: TRBD2; V gene: TRBV3-1/TRBV3-2; J gene: TRBJ2-7; clone size: -; CDR3 DNA: TGTGCCAGCAGCCAAAGCGGGACTAGCTCCTACGAGCAGTACTTC; CDR3 protein: CASSQSGTSSYEQYF
D gene: -; V gene: TRBV6-5; J gene: TRBJ1-4; clone size: -; CDR3 DNA: TGTGCCAGCAGTTACTCGGACAGACATAATGAAAAACTGTTTTTT; CDR3 protein: CASSYSDRHNEKLFF
D gene: -; V gene: TRBV4-1; J gene: TRBJ1-2; clone size: few; CDR3 DNA: TGCGCCAGCAGCCAAGACACTGAGTATGGCTACACCTTC; CDR3 protein: CASSQDTEYGYTF
D gene: -; V gene: TRBV25-1; J gene: TRBJ1-2; clone size: -; CDR3 DNA: TGTGCCAGCAGTGAATTTGGGGCACTGACTAGCTATGGCTACACCTTC; CDR3 protein: CASSEFGALTSYGYTF
D gene: -; V gene: TRBV5-1; J gene: TRBJ2-1; clone size: -; CDR3 DNA: TGCGCCAGCAGCTCCGGAGGGAGCCTATACAATGAGCAGTTCTTC; CDR3 protein: CASSSGGSLYNEQFF
D gene: TRBD1; V gene: TRBV4-1; J gene: TRBJ1-4; clone size: -; CDR3 DNA: TGCGCCAGCAGCCAGGGGACAGGGATGGAAAAACTGTTTTTT; CDR3 protein: CASSQGTGMEKLFF